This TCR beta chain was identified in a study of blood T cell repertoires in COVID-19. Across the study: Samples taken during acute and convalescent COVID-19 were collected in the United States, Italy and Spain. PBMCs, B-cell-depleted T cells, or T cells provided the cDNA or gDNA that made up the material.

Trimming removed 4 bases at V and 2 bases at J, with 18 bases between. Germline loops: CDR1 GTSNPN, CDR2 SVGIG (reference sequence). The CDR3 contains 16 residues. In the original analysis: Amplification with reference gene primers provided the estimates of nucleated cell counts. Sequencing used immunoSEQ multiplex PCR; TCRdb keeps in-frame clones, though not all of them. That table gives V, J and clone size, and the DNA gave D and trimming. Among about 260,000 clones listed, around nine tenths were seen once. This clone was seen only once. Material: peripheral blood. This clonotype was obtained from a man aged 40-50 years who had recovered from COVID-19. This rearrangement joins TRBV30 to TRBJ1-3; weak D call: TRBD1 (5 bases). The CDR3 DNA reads TGTGCCTGGAATGGGGGGGTAAAGGGGCCTGGAAACACCATATATTTT. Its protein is CAWNGGVKGPGNTIYF. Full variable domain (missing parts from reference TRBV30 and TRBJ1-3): SQTIHQWPATLVQPVGSPLSLECTVEGTSNPNLYWYRQAAGRGLQLLFYSVGIGQISSEVPQNLSASRPQDRQFILSSKKLLLSDSGFYLCAWNGGVKGPGNTIYFGEGSWLTVV.